The present T cell receptor (beta chain) was sequenced within a study of T cell clonality in common variable immunodeficiency (dated by TCRdb to 2014 to 2015). The investigation overall reported the following: Patient heterogeneity within the CVID cohort put limits on correlating repertoire features with clinical complications. CVID TCRbeta sequences were reported to have fewer deletions and N-nucleotide insertions and to lack highly modified clones with 13 or more V deletions. Even though DNA input was the same, control samples had an average of about 80,000 unique sequences each, compared with approximately 32,000 in CVID samples. It was noted by the authors that sequencing of the repertoires of T cell subpopulations would be needed to clarify the cause of the increased clonality in CVID. Increased TCRbeta clonality was found in CVID subjects compared with healthy controls (t-test p = 0.018), with the increase being most characteristic of about a third of subjects. Healthy controls shared more TCRbeta clones with each other than CVID subjects shared among themselves (p < 0.0001).

This clone was observed at least ten times. Its antigen specificity is not known. Coverage ceases 3 residues before the CDR3 finishes, and the germline J gene fills in the end. Both CVID patients and healthy controls were predominantly of Caucasian heritage. Heparinized peripheral whole blood samples of about 5 to 8.5 ml were collected from each donor. Genomic DNA from adults with common variable immune deficiency (CVID) and from healthy adult controls was used for sequencing of TCRbeta CDR3 repertoires. There were about 22 healthy adult volunteers in the control group (12 female and roughly ten male), ranging in age from roughly 23 to 70 years, with a mean age of around 31. Diluted blood was density-centrifuged over Hypaque 1077 or Ficoll-Paque to isolate peripheral blood mononuclear cells. Unsorted mononuclear cells served as the source of genomic DNA, which was extracted either by Qiagen column purification or by a centrifugation-based method.

V loses 8 bases at its end and J loses 0 bases; junction bases beyond the gene matches: 7. For CDR1 and CDR2, the germline V gene (reference sequence) lists LNHDA and SQIVND. From the cysteine up to the phenylalanine, the CDR3 has a length of 15 residues. Part of the CDR3 DNA is given, 36 bases translated from base 1. For sequencing, equivalent amounts of genomic DNA were input from CVID and control samples. For every sample, a 60 bp segment covering the rearranged TCRbeta CDR3 region was amplified and then sequenced. The immunoSEQ assay, a bias-corrected multiplex PCR with high-throughput sequencing, was employed for TCRbeta amplification. Concerning the study's data processing: Every unique nucleotide sequence counted as a clone and was annotated with V, D and J genes, copy number and frequency. Sequences were labeled productive if in frame, and non-productive if out of frame or containing stop codons. As previously described, clonality was calculated on the basis of Shannon's entropy. The predicted amino acid sequences of productive clones were used to derive the mean CDR3 Kyte-Doolittle hydropathy. Hierarchical clustering of scaled V gene usage was performed with the R hclust function using Manhattan distance and complete linkage. Sharing of clones by CDR3 amino acid sequence was evaluated by resampling 12 repertoires per group over 100 rounds. The repertoires were screened for 60 to 85 published EBV-specific TCRbeta sequences and fewer than 300 published CMV-specific TCRbeta sequences. A couple of CVID samples that yielded fewer than 10,000 sequences were excluded from the analysis, so 35 to 50 CVID repertoires were retained. TCRdb obtained this table from immuneACCESS and retained in-frame rearrangements with V and J assigned. These tables miss some clones; where compared with another copy, unresolved V genes account for less than half of the shortfall, and the remainder is unexplained. Clonal size and the V and J genes are those of that table, whereas D and trimming came from the DNA. The sample counts approximately 44,000 clones, each observed more than once. 8% to 13% of the sample is taken by the ten largest.

The receptor comes from a person aged 18 to 75 in good health. The rearrangement joined TRBV19 to TRBJ1-1; 9 junctional bases match TRBD1. Specimen: peripheral blood mononuclear cells. The CDR3 corresponds to CASPGQGGVNTEAFF. The covered CDR3 bases are TGTGCCAGTCCGGGACAGGGCGGGGTGAACACTGAA.